This entry is about one T cell receptor (beta chain). The data were taken from a study of blood T cell repertoires in COVID-19. About the research overall: The samples span acute and convalescent COVID-19 from the United States, Italy and Spain.

Per the germline V gene, CDR1 is LGHDT and CDR2 is YNNKEL (reference sequence). The V end lost 3 bases, the J end lost 6 bases, and 18 bases lay between the germline ends. The CDR3 is 15 amino acids. In the authors' workflow: Using reference gene primer amplification, nucleated cell counts were estimated. The table came from immunoSEQ multiplex PCR; TCRdb's copy has only in-frame clones and leaves some out. That table gives V, J and clone size, and the DNA gave D and trimming. Among 200,000 or so clones, more than 80% were seen once, and the ten largest hold more than 9%. The sample taken for sequencing was peripheral blood. The TCR comes from a woman older than 75 with acute or convalescent COVID-19. V usage is TRBV3-1 (or the pseudogene TRBV3-2) and J usage is TRBJ2-7; a weak D match, TRBD2 (5 bases). The CDR3 nucleotides read TGTGCCAGCAGCCAGTGGCAGGACTCTACCCTCGAGCAGTACTTC. Its translation: CASSQWQDSTLEQYF.